The rows below give T cell receptor beta chains drawn from one sample of a study of blood T cell repertoires in COVID-19. Measured with immunoSEQ multiplex PCR; TCRdb has only the in-frame clones, and not every one. The profile shows around 150,000 clones, 87% of them singletons. The sample consisted of peripheral blood. The receptors were gathered from a woman in her sixties or seventies with active or convalescent COVID-19. CDR3s include the opening cysteine and the closing phenylalanine or tryptophan.

j_call v_call cdr3_aa
TRBJ1-4 TRBV7-9 CASSTRQGQSNEKLFF
TRBJ1-5 TRBV2 CASSEREGNQPQHF
TRBJ2-1 TRBV7-9 CASSRGYNEQFF
TRBJ1-1 TRBV29-1 CSGEGTEAFF
TRBJ1-2 TRBV6-5 CASSYSDRGVYGYTF
TRBJ2-2 TRBV6-6 CASSPGDIKGELFF
TRBJ1-2 TRBV11-2 CASKPGPGVGYTF
TRBJ2-1 TRBV7-2 CASSLDSLNENNEQFF
TRBJ1-4 TRBV6-5 CASSSTQGIGEKLFF
TRBJ2-1 TRBV7-9 CASSLGGGDNEQFF